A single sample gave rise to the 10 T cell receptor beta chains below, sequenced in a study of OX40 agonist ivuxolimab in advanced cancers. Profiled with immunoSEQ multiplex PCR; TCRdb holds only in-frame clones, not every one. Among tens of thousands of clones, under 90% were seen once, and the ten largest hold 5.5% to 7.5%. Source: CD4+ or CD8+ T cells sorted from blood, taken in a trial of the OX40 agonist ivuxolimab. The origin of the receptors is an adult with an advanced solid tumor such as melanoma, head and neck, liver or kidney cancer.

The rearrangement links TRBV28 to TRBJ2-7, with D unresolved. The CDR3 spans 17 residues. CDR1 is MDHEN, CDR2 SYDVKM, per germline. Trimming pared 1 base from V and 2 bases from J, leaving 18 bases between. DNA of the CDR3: TGTGCCAGCAGTTTATTATCCCCTATCAAGTGGCCCTACGAGCAGTACTTC. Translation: CASSLLSPIKWPYEQYF.

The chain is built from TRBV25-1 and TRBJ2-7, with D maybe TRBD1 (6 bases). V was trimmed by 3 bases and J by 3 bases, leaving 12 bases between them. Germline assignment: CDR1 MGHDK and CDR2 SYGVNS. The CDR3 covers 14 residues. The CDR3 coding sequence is TGTGCCAGCAGTGACCTTACGACAGGCTACGAGCAGTACTTC. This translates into CASSDLTTGYEQYF.

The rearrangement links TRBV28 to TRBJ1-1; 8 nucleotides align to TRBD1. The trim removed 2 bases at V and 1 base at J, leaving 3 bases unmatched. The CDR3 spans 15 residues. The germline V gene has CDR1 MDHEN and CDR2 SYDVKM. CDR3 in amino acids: CASSLIGTGNTEAFF. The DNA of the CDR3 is TGTGCCAGCAGTTTAATCGGGACAGGGAACACTGAAGCTTTCTTT. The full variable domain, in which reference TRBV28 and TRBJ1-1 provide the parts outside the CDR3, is DVKVTQSSRYLVKRTGEKVFLECVQDMDHENMFWYRQDPGLGLRLIYFSYDVKMKEKGDIPEGYSVSREKKERFSLILESASTNQTSMYLCASSLIGTGNTEAFFGQGTRLTVV.

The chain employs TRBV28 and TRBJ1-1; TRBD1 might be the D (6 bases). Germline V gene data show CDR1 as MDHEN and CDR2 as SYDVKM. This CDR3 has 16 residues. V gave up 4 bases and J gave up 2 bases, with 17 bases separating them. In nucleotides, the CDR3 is TGTGCCAGCAGTTCATGGGGGACACCCCTCAACACTGAAGCTTTCTTT. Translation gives CASSSWGTPLNTEAFF.

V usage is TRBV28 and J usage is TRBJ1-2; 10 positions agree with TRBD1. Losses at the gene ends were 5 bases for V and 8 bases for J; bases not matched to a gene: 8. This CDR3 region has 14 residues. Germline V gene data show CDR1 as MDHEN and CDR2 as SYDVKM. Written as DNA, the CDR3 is TGTGCCAGCAGTGGATGGGACAGGGGAGGCGGCTACACCTTC. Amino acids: CASSGWDRGGGYTF.

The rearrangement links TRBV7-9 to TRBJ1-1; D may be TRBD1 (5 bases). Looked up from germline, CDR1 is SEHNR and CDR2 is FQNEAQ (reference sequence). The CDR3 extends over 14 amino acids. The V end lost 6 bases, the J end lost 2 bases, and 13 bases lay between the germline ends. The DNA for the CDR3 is TGTGCCAGCAGTGAGGGACCCTTAAACACTGAAGCTTTCTTT. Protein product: CASSEGPLNTEAFF.

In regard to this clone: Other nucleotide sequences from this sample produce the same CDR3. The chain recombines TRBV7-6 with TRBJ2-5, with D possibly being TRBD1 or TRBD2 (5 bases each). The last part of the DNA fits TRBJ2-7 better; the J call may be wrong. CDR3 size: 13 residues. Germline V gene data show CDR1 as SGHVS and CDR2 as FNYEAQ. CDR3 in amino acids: CASSPGPNYEQYF. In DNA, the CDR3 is TGTGCCAGCAGCCCGGGACCGAACTACGAGCAGTACTTC.

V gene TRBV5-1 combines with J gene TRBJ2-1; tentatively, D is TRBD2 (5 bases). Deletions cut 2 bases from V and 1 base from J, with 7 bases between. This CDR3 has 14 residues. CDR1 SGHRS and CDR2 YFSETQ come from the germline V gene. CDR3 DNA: TGCGCCAGCAGCTTCGGGAAATCCTACAATGAGCAGTTCTTC. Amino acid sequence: CASSFGKSYNEQFF.

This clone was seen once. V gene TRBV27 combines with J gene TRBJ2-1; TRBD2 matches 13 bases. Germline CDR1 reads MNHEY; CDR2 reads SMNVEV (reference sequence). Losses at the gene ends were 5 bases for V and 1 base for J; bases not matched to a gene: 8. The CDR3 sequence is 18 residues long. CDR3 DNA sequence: TGTGCCAGCAGTCTGGGACTAGCGGGGATCCCTTCCTACAATGAGCAGTTCTTC. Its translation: CASSLGLAGIPSYNEQFF.

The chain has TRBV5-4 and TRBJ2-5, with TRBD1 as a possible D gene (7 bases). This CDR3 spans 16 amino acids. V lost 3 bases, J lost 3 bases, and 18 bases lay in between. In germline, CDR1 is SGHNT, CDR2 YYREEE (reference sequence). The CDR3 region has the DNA TGTGCCAGCAGCTCAGGGCGGGACAGCGCAAAAGAGACCCAGTACTTC. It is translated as CASSSGRDSAKETQYF.